The clone carrying this TCR beta chain was observed a few times. Its antigen is unknown. Trimming left V 5 bases short and J 0 bases short, with 15 bases between. This CDR3 comprises 16 residues. From germline, CDR1 is KGHSH and CDR2 LQKENI. The data belong to a study of T cells in Graves' hyperthyroidism and ophthalmopathy. Study-level background: Peripheral blood samples were taken at initial diagnosis, prior to any treatment. Study-wide findings and caveats: Most expanded thyroid clonotypes above 0.001 also appeared in blood. Ophthalmopathy, which appeared later, was predicted by the model a median around 6.9 months before onset.

TCR beta CDR3 regions were amplified from RNA transcripts. An initial round of RT-PCR targeting the TCR CDR3 relied on the HTBI primer set. TCRdb itself ran the multiplex PCR reads through MiXCR, one entry per CDR3 protein. The table lists 300,000 to 450,000 distinct CDR3 sequences, around 25% of them singletons. The specimen was blood. The chain employs TRBV18 and TRBJ2-3, with D perhaps matching TRBD1 (5 bases). The clonotype was recovered from a man aged 45-60 years with Graves' hyperthyroidism. CDR3 in DNA: TGTGCCAGCTCAACGACCGACAGTGCTAGCACAGATACGCAGTATTTT. Its protein product is CASSTTDSASTDTQYF.